This T cell receptor beta chain stems from a study of blood T cell repertoires in COVID-19. Study as a whole: Acute and convalescent COVID-19 samples came from the United States, Italy and Spain.

CDR1 LGHDT and CDR2 YNNKEL come from the germline V gene (reference sequence). Trimming took off 3 bases at V and 1 base at J, with 9 bases between the two ends. The CDR3 is 14 residues long. The assay was immunoSEQ multiplex PCR, and TCRdb's table has in-frame clones only and misses some. The repertoire includes roughly 120,000 clones, about 90% of them detected once, and 6% to 9.5% sits in the top ten. This sequence was found in a man aged 65 to 85 who had recovered from COVID-19. Sequenced input: peripheral blood. This chain joins TRBV3-1 (or the pseudogene TRBV3-2) and TRBJ1-1; perhaps TRBD1 as D (5 bases). The CDR3 is CASSHLTGNTEAFF. CDR3 sequence (DNA): TGTGCCAGCAGCCACTTAACAGGGAACACTGAAGCTTTCTTT.